This TCR beta chain was recorded in a study of cytomegalovirus exposure and HLA in healthy donors. V was trimmed by 2 bases and J by 0 bases, leaving 8 bases between them. CDR3 length: 15 residues. The V gene's germline CDR1 is SGHVS and CDR2 FQNEAQ. With respect to this clone: Its antigen is unknown.

Findings and caveats of the study: Sequencing likely caused a cluster of highly shared sequence variants.

In the PCR, 60 Vbeta and 13 Jbeta primers were used. Clones were sequenced by immunoSEQ multiplex PCR, and TCRdb holds only the in-frame ones, with some missing. The repertoire holds about 130,000 clones, with about three quarters as singletons. Material for sequencing was PBMCs. The V call is TRBV7-8, the J call TRBJ1-5; D uncertain. This clonotype was sampled from a male donor in good health and CMV-seronegative. CDR3 DNA: TGTGCCAGCAGCTTACTGGAGTATAGCAATCAGCCCCAGCATTTT. The encoded protein is CASSLLEYSNQPQHF.